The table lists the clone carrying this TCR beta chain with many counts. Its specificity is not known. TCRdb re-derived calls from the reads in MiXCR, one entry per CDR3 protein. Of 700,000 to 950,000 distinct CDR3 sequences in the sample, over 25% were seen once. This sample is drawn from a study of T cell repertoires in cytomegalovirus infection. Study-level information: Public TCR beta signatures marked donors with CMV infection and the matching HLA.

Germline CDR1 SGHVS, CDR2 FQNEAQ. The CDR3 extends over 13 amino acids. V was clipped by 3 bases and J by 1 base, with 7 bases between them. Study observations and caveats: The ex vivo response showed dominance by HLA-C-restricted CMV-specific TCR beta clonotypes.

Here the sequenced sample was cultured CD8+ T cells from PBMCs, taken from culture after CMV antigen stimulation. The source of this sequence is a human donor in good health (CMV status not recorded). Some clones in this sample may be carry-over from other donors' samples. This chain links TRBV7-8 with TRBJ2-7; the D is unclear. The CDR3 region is CASSFGHSYEQYV. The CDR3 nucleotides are TGTGCCAGCAGCTTCGGTCATTCCTACGAGCAGTACGTC.